This T cell receptor (beta chain) was captured in a study of blood T cell repertoires in COVID-19. Whole-study context: Acute-phase and convalescent COVID-19 samples originated in the United States, Italy and Spain. Nucleic acid was either cDNA or gDNA, and it came from T cells, B-cell-depleted T cells, or PBMCs.

Germline V gene data show CDR1 as MNHEY and CDR2 as SVGAGI. This CDR3 spans 15 amino acids. Losses at the gene ends were 6 bases for V and 5 bases for J; bases not matched to a gene: 8. In the source study's methods: Nucleated cell number was recorded as an estimate derived from reference gene primer amplification. Data came from immunoSEQ multiplex PCR; TCRdb stores just in-frame clones and leaves some out. The V and J calls and clone size were taken over from that table, and D and trimming were inferred from the DNA. The profile shows 99,000 or so clones, 82% of them singletons. Sequencing was performed on peripheral blood. The clonotype comes from a man in his sixties with acute or convalescent COVID-19. The chain couples TRBV6-5 to TRBJ2-2, with TRBD1 matching 8 bases. This CDR3 is CASSAGQGRTGELFF. The CDR3 bases are TGTGCCAGCAGCGCCGGACAGGGCAGAACCGGGGAGCTGTTTTTT.